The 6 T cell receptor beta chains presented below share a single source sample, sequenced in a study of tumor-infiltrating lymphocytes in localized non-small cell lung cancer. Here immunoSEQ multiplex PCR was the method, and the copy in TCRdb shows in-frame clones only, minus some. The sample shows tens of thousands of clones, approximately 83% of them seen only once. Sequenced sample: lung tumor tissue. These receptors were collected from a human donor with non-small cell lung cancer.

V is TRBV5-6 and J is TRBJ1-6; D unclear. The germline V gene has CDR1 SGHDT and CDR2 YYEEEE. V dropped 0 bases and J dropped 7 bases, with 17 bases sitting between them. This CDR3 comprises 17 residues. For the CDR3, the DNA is TGTGCCAGCAGCTTGGCCTTGGCAAGTCGTGACAATTCACCCCTCCACTTT. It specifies CASSLALASRDNSPLHF.

The CDR3 protein is CASSLGLSASGDYEQYF. The CDR3 DNA follows: TGTGCCAGCAGCTTAGGTCTGTCGGCTAGCGGGGACTACGAGCAGTACTTC. V and J are TRBV7-9 and TRBJ2-7; 9 bases match TRBD2. V lost 1 base and J lost 3; bases outside the gene matches: 10. Germline V gene lookup returns CDR1 SEHNR and CDR2 FQNEAQ (reference sequence). The CDR3 sequence is 17 residues long. The full variable domain, in which reference TRBV7-9 and TRBJ2-7 provide the parts outside the CDR3, is DTGVSQNPRHKITKRGQNVTFRCDPISEHNRLYWYRQTLGQGPEFLTYFQNEAQLEKSRLLSDRFSAERPKGSFSTLEIQRTEQGDSAMYLCASSLGLSASGDYEQYFGPGTRLTVT.

The CDR3 region is CASSPTSGTLRDGYTF. DNA of the CDR3: TGTGCCAGCAGCCCTACCTCCGGGACCCTACGGGATGGCTACACCTTC. The chain joins TRBV9 to TRBJ1-2, with TRBD1 as a possible D gene (5 bases). Trimming took off 4 bases at V and 6 bases at J, with 22 bases between the two ends. The CDR3 is 16 residues long. Germline assignment: CDR1 SGDLS and CDR2 YYNGEE.

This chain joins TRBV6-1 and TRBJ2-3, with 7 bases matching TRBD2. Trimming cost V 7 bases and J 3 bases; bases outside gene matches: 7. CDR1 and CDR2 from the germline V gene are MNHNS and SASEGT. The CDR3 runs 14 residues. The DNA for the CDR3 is TGTGCCAGCACAACGGGGGGAAGGACAGATACGCAGTATTTT. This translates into CASTTGGRTDTQYF.

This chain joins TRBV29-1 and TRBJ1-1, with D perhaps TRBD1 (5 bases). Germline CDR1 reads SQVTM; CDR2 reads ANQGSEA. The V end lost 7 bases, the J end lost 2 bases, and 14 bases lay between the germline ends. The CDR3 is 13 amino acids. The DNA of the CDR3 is TGCAGCGCCCCCGCGGGGGATAACACTGAAGCTTTCTTT. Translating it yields CSAPAGDNTEAFF.

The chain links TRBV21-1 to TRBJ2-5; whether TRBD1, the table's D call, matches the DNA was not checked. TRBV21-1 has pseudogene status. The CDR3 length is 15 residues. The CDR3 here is CASSKPYGQQETQYF. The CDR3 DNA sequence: TGTGCCAGCAGCAAGCCCTACGGACAGCAAGAGACCCAGTACTTC.